Below are 18 T cell receptor beta chains sequenced from a single sample in a study of shared clonotypes between healthy human individuals. This table comes from immunoSEQ multiplex PCR, and its TCRdb copy is limited to in-frame clones, with some not included. The sample lists about 1.5 million clones; around 98% were seen once. Specimen: naive CD4+ T cells sorted from blood. Subset described: CD45RA+ positively selected. The receptors shown here come from a man aged 25-45 years in good health.

The gene calls are TRBV18 and TRBJ1-1, with a weak D call TRBD1 (6 bases). V lost 4 bases and J lost 1, with 13 bases in between. This CDR3 has 15 amino acids. The germline CDR1 and CDR2 sequences are KGHSH and LQKENI. CDR3 bases: TGTGCCAGCTCACAAACAGGACAGCAGAACACTGAAGCTTTCTTT. It codes for CASSQTGQQNTEAFF.

The chain links TRBV14 to TRBJ1-2; 7 bases map to TRBD1. V lost 3 bases, J lost 4 bases, and 11 bases stayed unmatched. CDR3 length equals 16 residues. Germline assignment: CDR1 SGHDN and CDR2 FVKESK. The CDR3 bases are TGTGCCAGCAGCCAGGTTCCCCGCAGGGGGGCCTATGGCTACACCTTC. Translated: CASSQVPRRGAYGYTF.

This rearrangement joins TRBV27 to TRBJ1-3; D unresolved. The length of the CDR3 is 16 residues. Germline assignment: CDR1 MNHEY and CDR2 SMNVEV (reference sequence). Trimming removed 0 bases at V and 1 base at J, with 10 bases between. In DNA form, the CDR3 reads TGTGCCAGCAGTTTATCGGGAGCGATATCTGGAAACACCATATATTTT. Its protein is CASSLSGAISGNTIYF.

The chain joins TRBV5-1 to TRBJ2-5; no firm D call. V lost 0 bases and J 5 bases, leaving 11 bases between the germline ends. This CDR3 spans 14 amino acids. Per germline, CDR1 SGHRS and CDR2 YFSETQ. CDR3 region: CASSLEVPEETQYF. The CDR3 DNA sequence: TGCGCCAGCAGCTTGGAAGTTCCCGAGGAGACCCAGTACTTC. Full variable domain (missing parts from reference TRBV5-1 and TRBJ2-5): KAGVTQTPRYLIKTRGQQVTLSCSPISGHRSVSWYQQTPGQGLQFLFEYFSETQRNKGNFPGRFSGRQFSNSRSEMNVSTLELGDSALYLCASSLEVPEETQYFGPGTRLLVL.

The genes are TRBV27 and TRBJ2-3; a possible D gene is TRBD1 (6 bases). Trimming left V 2 bases short and J 0 bases short, with 12 bases between. The CDR3 spans 16 residues. Germline V gene data show CDR1 as MNHEY and CDR2 as SMNVEV (reference sequence). DNA for the CDR3: TGTGCCAGCAGTTTACTGGGGGCTTCTAGCACAGATACGCAGTATTTT. Translation gives CASSLLGASSTDTQYF.

The chain uses TRBV7-8 and TRBJ2-1; D is unclear. The CDR3 has 15 residues. Germline V CDR1 and CDR2: SGHVS, FQNEAQ. V shed 3 bases and J shed 0 bases, with 9 bases lying between them. The CDR3 DNA sequence: TGTGCCAGCAGCTTTCAGACCAGCTCCTACAATGAGCAGTTCTTC. The encoded protein is CASSFQTSSYNEQFF.

This chain uses TRBV7-6 with TRBJ2-5; D gene uncertain. CDR1 and CDR2 (germline): SGHVS, FNYEAQ. The CDR3 runs to 16 residues. Trimming removed 1 base at V and 3 bases at J, with 15 bases between. The DNA of the CDR3 is TGTGCCAGCAGCTTAGGGTCTTCAAGTATTAAAGAGACCCAGTACTTC. It yields the protein CASSLGSSSIKETQYF.

This clone was recorded once. The chain joins TRBV2 to TRBJ1-2, with D perhaps TRBD1 (5 bases). CDR1 is SNHLY and CDR2 is FYNNEI in the germline V gene. V was clipped by 7 bases and J by 0 bases, with 12 bases between them. This CDR3 has 14 residues. CDR3 in amino acids: CASNPAGPNYGYTF. CDR3 DNA: TGTGCCAGCAACCCCGCAGGGCCTAACTATGGCTACACCTTC.

The chain combines TRBV28 with TRBJ2-3, with unresolved D. Germline values: CDR1 MDHEN, CDR2 SYDVKM. V was cut by 7 bases and J by 4 bases, with 9 bases left in between. The CDR3 spans 12 residues. The CDR3 is CASIGVADTQYF. CDR3 DNA: TGTGCCAGCATAGGAGTGGCAGATACGCAGTATTTT.

About this clone itself: This same CDR3 is encoded by further DNA sequences in the sample. V is TRBV2 and J is TRBJ1-5; D is possibly TRBD1 (6 bases). CDR1 is SNHLY, CDR2 FYNNEI, per germline. The CDR3 totals 13 residues. V shed 1 base and J shed 7 bases, with 8 bases lying between them. CDR3 sequence reads: CASSEEGGQPQHF. CDR3 sequence (DNA): TGTGCCAGCAGTGAAGAAGGGGGGCAGCCCCAGCATTTT.

This chain uses TRBV29-1 with TRBJ2-1; D unclear. The CDR3 runs to 12 residues. Deletions cut 4 bases from V and 3 bases from J, with 7 bases between. CDR1 and CDR2 from the germline V gene are SQVTM and ANQGSEA. CDR3 sequence: CSVGVSYNEQFF. CDR3 DNA sequence: TGCAGCGTTGGGGTCAGCTACAATGAGCAGTTCTTC.

This chain connects TRBV14 to TRBJ2-7; TRBD2 agrees at 7 bases. The CDR3 spans 15 residues. V lost 1 base and J lost 2; bases outside the gene matches: 5. Germline V gene data show CDR1 as SGHDN and CDR2 as FVKESK. CDR3 bases: TGTGCCAGCAGCCAAGTAGCGGGTGACACCTACGAGCAGTACTTC. Translation gives CASSQVAGDTYEQYF. Supplemented by reference TRBV14 and TRBJ2-7, the full variable domain reads EAGVTQFPSHSVIEKGQTVTLRCDPISGHDNLYWYRRVMGKEIKFLLHFVKESKQDESGMPNNRFLAERTGGTYSTLKVQPAELEDSGVYFCASSQVAGDTYEQYFGPGTRLTVT.

CDR3 DNA: TGTGCCACCAGCAGAGATGGGTCTAGCGGGAGGTCCGAGCAGTACTTC. This codes for CATSRDGSSGRSEQYF. The V and J genes are TRBV15 and TRBJ2-7; 11 nucleotides match TRBD2. This CDR3 is 16 amino acids long. The germline gives CDR1 LNHNV, CDR2 YYDKDF (reference sequence). The J segment lost 6 bases and the V segment lost 0 bases, leaving 7 bases of the junction unmatched.

This chain connects TRBV6-1 to TRBJ1-2; D gene uncertain. Trimming took 1 base from V and 4 from J, leaving 1 base between them. Per germline, CDR1 MNHNS and CDR2 SASEGT. The CDR3 covers 11 residues. The chain's CDR3 is CASSEGYGYTF. The DNA of the CDR3 is TGTGCCAGCAGTGAAGGCTATGGCTACACCTTC.

The rearrangement uses TRBV5-8 and TRBJ2-7; 7 bases are a match to TRBD1. Germline lookup yields CDR1 SGHTS and CDR2 YDEGEE. This CDR3 has 14 amino acids. The V gene end was trimmed by 3 bases and the J gene end by 3 bases; junction bases not matched to a gene: 6. In DNA form, the CDR3 reads TGTGCCAGCAGCTCTACAGGGGTAGGCTACGAGCAGTACTTC. It translates to CASSSTGVGYEQYF.

The gene calls are TRBV2 and TRBJ2-1, with no clear D. The CDR3 spans 17 residues. V lost 6 bases to trimming and J lost 0 bases, with 18 bases between them. Germline V gene data show CDR1 as SNHLY and CDR2 as FYNNEI. The CDR3 spells CASRQVGQKSSYNEQFF. The CDR3 nucleotides read TGTGCCAGCAGGCAGGTGGGCCAGAAGAGCTCCTACAATGAGCAGTTCTTC.

The V call is TRBV4-3, the J call TRBJ1-3; TRBD1 aligns across 9 bases. V lost 2 bases, J lost 6 bases, and 2 bases stayed unmatched. Germline V gene data show CDR1 as LGHNA and CDR2 as YSLEER. This CDR3 has 14 amino acids. The CDR3 protein is CASSQRTGVNTIYF. CDR3 sequence (DNA): TGCGCCAGCAGCCAACGGACAGGGGTAAACACCATATATTTT.

The chain employs TRBV28 and TRBJ2-7, with D hard to call. CDR1 MDHEN and CDR2 SYDVKM come from the germline V gene. Trimming shortened V by 7 bases and J by 2 bases, and 6 bases separated the two germline ends. The CDR3 has 11 residues. The CDR3 loop reads CASTSTYEQYF. The CDR3 nucleotides are TGTGCCAGCACATCAACCTACGAGCAGTACTTC.